This entry lists 22 T cell receptor beta chains sequenced from one sample in a study of cytomegalovirus exposure and HLA in healthy donors. Only in-frame clones appear in the TCRdb table, and some are missing; sequencing was by immunoSEQ multiplex PCR. The table includes around 170,000 clones, approximately 90% detected once. The sample comprised PBMCs. Receptor source: a man between 18 and 29 years old in good health and CMV-seronegative.

This chain connects TRBV5-8 to TRBJ1-3; the D gene is possibly TRBD1 (5 bases). Germline-derived CDR1 and CDR2 are SGHTS and YDEGEE. This CDR3 has 14 amino acids. Between the trimmed V and J ends, which lost 3 bases and 0 bases, there was a span of 7 bases. CDR3: CASSSQGSGNTIYF. As DNA, the CDR3 is TGTGCCAGCAGCTCTCAGGGCTCTGGAAACACCATATATTTT.

This chain uses TRBV13 with TRBJ1-6, with D maybe TRBD1 (5 bases). V was shortened by 1 base and J by 0 bases, with 10 bases between the two germline ends. The CDR3 sequence is 17 residues long. In germline, CDR1 is PRHDT, CDR2 FYEKMQ (reference sequence). CDR3 loop: CASSLEGISSYNSPLHF. In DNA, the CDR3 is TGTGCCAGCAGCTTAGAGGGGATTTCCTCCTATAATTCACCCCTCCACTTT.

The rearrangement joins TRBV10-3 to TRBJ1-1; D is unclear. V shed 6 bases and J shed 0 bases, with 14 bases lying between them. Germline values: CDR1 ENHRY, CDR2 SYGVKD. The CDR3 is 15 residues long. This CDR3 reads CAIRHSRLMNTEAFF. The CDR3 bases are TGTGCCATCAGACACTCGAGGCTCATGAACACTGAAGCTTTCTTT.

This clone was counted a single time. The V call is TRBV5-6, the J call TRBJ2-3, with 12 bases identical to TRBD2. The CDR3 is made up of 13 amino acids. V lost 7 bases, J lost 6 bases, and 3 bases stayed unmatched. In germline, CDR1 is SGHDT, CDR2 YYEEEE. The CDR3 bases are TGTGCCAGCTACCTAGCGGGAGGGGATACGCAGTATTTT. Amino acids: CASYLAGGDTQYF.

The chain combines TRBV18 with TRBJ2-5; 12 bases are a match to TRBD2. V shed 8 bases and J 1 base; nucleotides not matched to a gene: 2. The CDR3 contains 14 residues. Germline-derived CDR1 and CDR2 are KGHSH and LQKENI. In nucleotides, the CDR3 is TGTGCCAGCGGACTAGCGGGAAGCCAAGAGACCCAGTACTTC. Its translation: CASGLAGSQETQYF.

About this clone itself: The identical CDR3 is also encoded by other nucleotide sequences in the sample. J is TRBJ2-4 and V is TRBV27, with D possibly TRBD2 on 6 matching bases. The CDR3 has 14 residues. CDR1 and CDR2 (germline): MNHEY, SMNVEV (reference sequence). Trimming cost V 2 bases and J 1 base, with 6 bases left between them. The CDR3 DNA follows: TGTGCCAGCAGTTTAGGGGGGGCCAAAAACATTCAGTACTTC. Its translation: CASSLGGAKNIQYF.

The V and J genes are TRBV28 and TRBJ1-2; D is uncertain. Trimming removed 4 bases at V and 2 bases at J, with 11 bases between. The CDR3 loop spans 14 amino acids. In germline, CDR1 is MDHEN, CDR2 SYDVKM. The CDR3 here is CASSSSEGNYGYTF. The CDR3 DNA follows: TGTGCCAGCAGTTCGTCCGAGGGAAACTATGGCTACACCTTC.

The chain uses TRBV19 and TRBJ1-2; D is uncertain. The V end lost 10 bases, the J end lost 3 bases, and 27 bases lay between the germline ends. Germline values: CDR1 LNHDA, CDR2 SQIVND (reference sequence). The CDR3 covers 17 residues. The DNA for the CDR3 is TGTGCCACCACTGGTGGTGGTGGCGGGTTGAACGACTATGGCTACACCTTC. Its protein product is CATTGGGGGLNDYGYTF.

The chain is built from TRBV27 and TRBJ2-6, with D perhaps TRBD1 (6 bases). V shed 3 bases and J shed 0 bases, with 6 bases lying between them. The CDR3 loop spans 15 amino acids. Germline lookup yields CDR1 MNHEY and CDR2 SMNVEV (reference sequence). CDR3 loop: CASSFRGSGANVLTF. As DNA, the CDR3 is TGTGCCAGCAGTTTCAGGGGCTCTGGGGCCAACGTCCTGACTTTC.

This chain joins TRBV5-4 and TRBJ2-3; possible D gene TRBD1, 5 bases. Germline loops: CDR1 SGHNT, CDR2 YYREEE (reference sequence). V dropped 4 bases and J dropped 1 base, with 7 bases sitting between them. The CDR3 runs to 13 residues. The CDR3: CASSVRGTDTQYF. CDR3 nucleotide sequence: TGTGCCAGCAGCGTCAGGGGCACAGATACGCAGTATTTT.

The gene calls are TRBV29-1 and TRBJ2-2; a possible D gene is TRBD2 (6 bases). Trimming removed 5 bases at V and 6 bases at J, with 16 bases between. The CDR3 has 14 residues. Germline V gene lookup returns CDR1 SQVTM and CDR2 ANQGSEA. CDR3 nucleotide sequence: TGCAGCGTTCGGCGGGATGGTCGCGCCGGGGAGCTGTTTTTT. Amino acid sequence: CSVRRDGRAGELFF.

A few counts support this clone. The CDR3, as DNA: TGTGCCTGGAGGCAGATGAACACTGAAGCTTTCTTT. This encodes CAWRQMNTEAFF. The chain links TRBV30 to TRBJ1-1; D unresolved. V lost 3 bases to trimming and J lost 0 bases, with 5 bases between them. CDR1 GTSNPN and CDR2 SVGIG come from the germline V gene (reference sequence). This CDR3 comprises 12 residues.

The chain employs TRBV13 and TRBJ1-2, with D possibly matching TRBD1 (5 bases). CDR3 length: 19 residues. CDR1 PRHDT and CDR2 FYEKMQ come from the germline V gene (reference sequence). V was pared by 0 bases and J by 4 bases, with 24 bases between. The CDR3 loop is CASSLGEGISGRTAYGYTF. The CDR3 DNA reads TGTGCCAGCAGCTTAGGCGAGGGGATTTCAGGGAGGACGGCCTATGGCTACACCTTC. Combining the CDR3 with reference TRBV13 and TRBJ1-2 gives the whole variable domain AAGVIQSPRHLIKEKRETATLKCYPIPRHDTVYWYQQGPGQDPQFLISFYEKMQSDKGSIPDRFSAQQFSDYHSELNMSSLELGDSALYFCASSLGEGISGRTAYGYTFGSGTRLTVV.

This sequence joins TRBV28 and TRBJ2-7; 7 bases agree with TRBD1. The trim removed 2 bases at V and 2 bases at J, leaving 15 bases unmatched. Germline loops: CDR1 MDHEN, CDR2 SYDVKM. There are 18 residues in the CDR3. This CDR3 is CASSLGPLGTVPAYEQYF. CDR3 nucleotide sequence: TGTGCCAGCAGTTTAGGCCCCCTTGGGACAGTGCCCGCCTACGAGCAGTACTTC. Full variable domain (missing parts from reference TRBV28 and TRBJ2-7): DVKVTQSSRYLVKRTGEKVFLECVQDMDHENMFWYRQDPGLGLRLIYFSYDVKMKEKGDIPEGYSVSREKKERFSLILESASTNQTSMYLCASSLGPLGTVPAYEQYFGPGTRLTVT.

Only one count was recorded for this clone. This rearrangement joins TRBV4-2 to TRBJ2-3, with 7 nucleotides matching TRBD1. Germline CDR1 reads LGHNA; CDR2 reads YNFKEQ. The CDR3 covers 18 residues. With 0 bases clipped from V and 0 bases from J, the junction kept 9 bases outside the gene matches. CDR3 nucleotide sequence: TGTGCCAGCAGCCAAGACCGCCAGGGGGAGCGGAGCACAGATACGCAGTATTTT. It yields the protein CASSQDRQGERSTDTQYF.

V is TRBV23-1 and J is TRBJ1-5, with 8 bases that match TRBD1. TRBV23-1 is an ORF for which the function is uncertain. This CDR3 has 15 amino acids. Unmatched junction bases numbered 4, after V lost 4 bases and J lost 2 bases. This CDR3 reads CASSRADRGNQPQHF. DNA of the CDR3: TGCGCCAGCAGTCGGGCGGACAGGGGCAATCAGCCCCAGCATTTT.

The chain couples TRBV11-2 to TRBJ1-1; 10 bases are shared with TRBD1. The germline CDR1 and CDR2 sequences are SGHAT and FQNNGV. This CDR3 region has 14 residues. Trimming cost V 5 bases and J 3 bases; bases outside gene matches: 3. As DNA, the CDR3 is TGTGCCAGCAGCAGACAGGGGGCGGACACTGAAGCTTTCTTT. It encodes CASSRQGADTEAFF.

The rearrangement links TRBV10-3 to TRBJ2-7; D is undetermined. The CDR3 contains 11 residues. Trimming shortened V by 3 bases and J by 2 bases, and 2 bases separated the two germline ends. Germline CDR1 is ENHRY and CDR2 is SYGVKD. DNA of the CDR3: TGTGCCATCAGTGACGCCTACGAGCAGTACTTC. Residues: CAISDAYEQYF.

The chain recombines TRBV6-1 with TRBJ2-7; 7 bases agree with TRBD1. This CDR3 contains 13 residues. The germline V gene encodes CDR1 MNHNS and CDR2 SASEGT. The trim removed 6 bases at V and 6 bases at J, leaving 8 bases unmatched. DNA for the CDR3: TGTGCCAGCAGCCCGGACAGGTGGCGCGAGCAGTACTTC. Its protein is CASSPDRWREQYF.

This sequence joins TRBV27 and TRBJ2-5; 7 bases line up with TRBD1. Trimming at V came to 2 bases and at J to 1 base, leaving 4 bases not matched to a gene. Germline V CDR1 and CDR2: MNHEY, SMNVEV (reference sequence). CDR3 length equals 15 residues. This chain's CDR3 is CASSLVSGGQETQYF. The CDR3 nucleotides read TGTGCCAGCAGTTTAGTTTCAGGGGGCCAAGAGACCCAGTACTTC.

The chain recombines TRBV5-4 with TRBJ1-6, with 10 bases fitting TRBD1. The V gene's germline CDR1 is SGHNT and CDR2 YYREEE (reference sequence). V lost 5 bases to trimming and J lost 10 bases; unmatched junction nucleotides: 6. This CDR3 has 14 residues. DNA for the CDR3: TGTGCCAGCAGGGCCGGGACAGGGGTATCACCCCTCCACTTT. It specifies CASRAGTGVSPLHF.

The J gene is TRBJ2-7, the V gene TRBV4-3; a possible D gene is TRBD2 (5 bases). Per the germline V gene, CDR1 is LGHNA and CDR2 is YSLEER. This CDR3 is built from 17 residues. The V end lost 0 bases, the J end lost 4 bases, and 19 bases lay between the germline ends. The CDR3 spells CASSQDDAGGAMYEQYF. DNA for the CDR3: TGCGCCAGCAGCCAAGATGACGCGGGCGGAGCAATGTACGAGCAGTACTTC.